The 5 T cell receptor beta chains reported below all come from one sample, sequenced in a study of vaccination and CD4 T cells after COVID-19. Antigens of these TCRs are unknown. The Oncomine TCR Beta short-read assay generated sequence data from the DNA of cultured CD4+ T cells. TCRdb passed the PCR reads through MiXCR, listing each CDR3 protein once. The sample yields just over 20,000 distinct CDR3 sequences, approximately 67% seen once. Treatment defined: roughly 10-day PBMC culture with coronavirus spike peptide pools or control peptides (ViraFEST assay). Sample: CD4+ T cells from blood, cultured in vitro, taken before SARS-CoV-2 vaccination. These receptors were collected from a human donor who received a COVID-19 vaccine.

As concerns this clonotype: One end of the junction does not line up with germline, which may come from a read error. The CDR3 DNA follows: TGTGCCAGTAGCATAGACCCCCGCGTGGAGGGGTATGGCTACACCTTC. As protein: CASSIDPRVEGYGYTF. The chain has TRBV19 and TRBJ1-2; perhaps TRBD1 as D (5 bases). From germline, CDR1 is LNHDA and CDR2 SQIVND (reference sequence). The CDR3 has 16 amino acids.

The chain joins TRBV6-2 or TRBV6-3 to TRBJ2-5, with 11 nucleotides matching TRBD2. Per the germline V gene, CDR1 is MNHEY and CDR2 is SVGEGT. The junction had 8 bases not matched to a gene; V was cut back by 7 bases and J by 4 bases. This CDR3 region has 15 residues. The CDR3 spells CASNVAGGISETQYF. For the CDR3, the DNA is TGTGCCAGCAACGTAGCGGGGGGGATTTCAGAGACCCAGTACTTC.

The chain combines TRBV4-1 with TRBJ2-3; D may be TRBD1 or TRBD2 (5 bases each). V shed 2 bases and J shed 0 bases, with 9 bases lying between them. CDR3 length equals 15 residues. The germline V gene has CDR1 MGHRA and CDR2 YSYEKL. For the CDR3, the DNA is TGCGCCAGCAGCCAAAGGGGCGGGAGCACAGATACGCAGTATTTT. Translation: CASSQRGGSTDTQYF.

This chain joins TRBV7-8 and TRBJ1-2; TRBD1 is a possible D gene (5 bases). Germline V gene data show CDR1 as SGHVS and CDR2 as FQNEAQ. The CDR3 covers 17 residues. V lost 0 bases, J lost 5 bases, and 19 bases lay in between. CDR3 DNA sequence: TGTGCCAGCAGCTTAGCGAGGGGAGGAACGAGTAGGTATGGCTACACCTTC. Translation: CASSLARGGTSRYGYTF.

CDR3 region: CASSPRTEYSNQPQHF. Written as DNA, the CDR3 is TGTGCCAGCAGCCCTAGGACAGAATATAGCAATCAGCCCCAGCATTTT. This chain uses TRBV21-1 with TRBJ1-5; the tabulated D call, TRBD1, remains unverified against the DNA. TRBV21-1 is marked as a pseudogene. The CDR3 loop spans 16 amino acids.